This TCR beta chain was obtained from a study of memory CD4+ T cells and cytomegalovirus serostatus. Produced via immunoSEQ multiplex PCR; TCRdb's table is partial and in-frame only. The table lists 50,000 or so clones, approximately 83% of them singletons. Germline loops: CDR1 SGHRS, CDR2 YFSETQ. Trimming cost V 4 bases and J 1 base, with 11 bases left between them. The CDR3 runs 14 residues. The sort gate was single viable CD3+CD4+CD8-CD45RO+ cells for memory CD4+ T cells. CMV serostatus came from serum IgG against pp150, pp28, p38, p52. The rearrangement uses TRBV5-1 and TRBJ1-1; D call uncertain. Material: memory CD4+ T cells from blood. The sequence came from an adult in good health and CMV-seronegative. The CDR3 protein is CASSPMATNTEAFF. DNA for the CDR3: TGCGCCAGCAGCCCCATGGCCACGAACACTGAAGCTTTCTTT.